These 31 T cell receptor beta chains originate from one sample sequenced in a study of CD4 T cells in relation to SARS-CoV-2 and coronaviruses. Before the COVID-19 pandemic, during about 2010-2018, CD4+ T cells were taken from unexposed donors. Here immunoSEQ multiplex PCR was the method, and the copy in TCRdb shows in-frame clones only, minus some. The sample includes around 65,000 clones, 75% to 90% of them seen just once. The sample was memory CD4+ T cells from PBMCs. Receptors originate from a human donor in good health.

The chain uses TRBV7-8 and TRBJ2-2; D is tentatively TRBD1 or TRBD2 (5 bases each). Germline loops: CDR1 SGHVS, CDR2 FQNEAQ. The V end was cut by 5 bases, the J end by 3 bases, with 16 bases between. CDR3 size: 16 residues. This CDR3 is CASSHSTGPDTGELFF. The CDR3 DNA reads TGTGCCAGCAGCCATTCTACGGGGCCCGACACCGGGGAGCTGTTTTTT.

The gene calls are TRBV15 and TRBJ2-6; 7 bases align to TRBD2. CDR3 length equals 16 residues. V lost 1 base to trimming and J lost 1 base; unmatched junction nucleotides: 1. Germline CDR1 and CDR2: LNHNV and YYDKDF (reference sequence). The CDR3 protein is CATSRGGGSGANVLTF. CDR3 nucleotide sequence: TGTGCCACCAGCAGAGGCGGGGGTTCTGGGGCCAACGTCCTGACTTTC.

This clone was seen a handful of times. V gene TRBV7-9 combines with J gene TRBJ2-2; tentatively, D is TRBD1 (6 bases). CDR3 size: 18 residues. Trimming cost V 5 bases and J 6 bases, with 25 bases left between them. Germline V gene sequence: CDR1 SEHNR, CDR2 FQNEAQ (reference sequence). The CDR3 region has the DNA TGTGCCAGCAGCCATGGGGTGCCGGGACAAGGGCGTTCCGGGGAGCTGTTTTTT. This translates into CASSHGVPGQGRSGELFF.

This clone has a handful of counts. V usage is TRBV29-1 and J usage is TRBJ1-1, with D unclear. The CDR3 covers 11 residues. V was pared by 7 bases and J by 6 bases, with 12 bases between. Per germline, CDR1 SQVTM and CDR2 ANQGSEA. The CDR3 sequence is CSAAISSEAFF. DNA of the CDR3: TGCAGCGCCGCTATTTCTTCTGAAGCTTTCTTT.

The V and J genes are TRBV7-3 and TRBJ2-2; possibly TRBD1 or TRBD2 for D (5 bases each). The germline V gene encodes CDR1 SGHTA and CDR2 FQGTGA. CDR3 size: 14 residues. V was cut by 5 bases and J by 3 bases, with 10 bases left in between. DNA for the CDR3: TGTGCCAGCAGCCCCCTGGGGGACACCGGGGAGCTGTTTTTT. Translated: CASSPLGDTGELFF. The full variable domain, completed using reference TRBV7-3 and TRBJ2-2, is GAGVSQTPSNKVTEKGKYVELRCDPISGHTALYWYRQSLGQGPEFLIYFQGTGAADDSGLPNDRFFAVRPEGSVSTLKIQRTERGDSAVYLCASSPLGDTGELFFGEGSRLTVL.

V is TRBV21-1 and J is TRBJ1-6. TRBV21-1 is listed as a pseudogene. The CDR3 is made up of 16 amino acids. CDR3 sequence (DNA): TGTGCCAGCAGCAAATATGGAGGGTCGAAGAATTCACCCCTCCACTTT. As protein: CASSKYGGSKNSPLHF.

The J gene is TRBJ2-7, the V gene TRBV5-3, with D hard to call. TRBV5-3 is annotated as an ORF whose role is uncertain. This CDR3 is built from 12 residues. Deletions cut 0 bases from V and 6 bases from J, with 7 bases between. The CDR3 DNA follows: TGTGCCAGAAGCTTGGGGTTTCTCGAGCAGTACTTC. Encoded protein: CARSLGFLEQYF.

Points on this clone: A read error may produce the germline difference seen at one junction end. The chain links TRBV3-1 (or the pseudogene TRBV3-2) to TRBJ2-5; D gene unclear. CDR3 length equals 10 residues. In germline, CDR1 is LGHDT, CDR2 YNNKEL (reference sequence). CDR3 in amino acids: CASSQGTQYF. CDR3 sequence (DNA): TGTGCCAGCAGCCAAGGGACCCAGTACTTC.

The chain links TRBV7-2 to TRBJ2-2; D might be TRBD2 (5 bases). This CDR3 has 15 amino acids. The germline gives CDR1 SGHTA, CDR2 FQGNSA. Trimming removed 1 base from V and 7 bases from J, with 13 bases in between. The CDR3 region is CASSLDGPAGGELFF. The DNA for the CDR3 is TGTGCCAGCAGCTTAGATGGTCCCGCGGGCGGGGAGCTGTTTTTT. Supplemented by reference TRBV7-2 and TRBJ2-2, the full variable domain reads GAGVSQSPSNKVTEKGKDVELRCDPISGHTALYWYRQSLGQGLEFLIYFQGNSAPDKSGLPSDRFSAERTGGSVSTLTIQRTQQEDSAVYLCASSLDGPAGGELFFGEGSRLTVL.

This chain joins TRBV27 and TRBJ1-1, with a tentative D call TRBD1 (5 bases). The CDR3 runs 13 residues. The V end lost 3 bases, the J end lost 3 bases, and 8 bases lay between the germline ends. Germline V gene data show CDR1 as MNHEY and CDR2 as SMNVEV (reference sequence). This CDR3 is CASSFLGDTEAFF. DNA of the CDR3: TGTGCCAGCAGTTTTCTGGGGGACACTGAAGCTTTCTTT.

The genes are TRBV5-1 and TRBJ2-3; 15 bases agree with TRBD2. The CDR3 has 18 amino acids. V shed 5 bases and J 1 base; nucleotides not matched to a gene: 8. The germline V gene encodes CDR1 SGHRS and CDR2 YFSETQ. CDR3 amino acids: CASSSVGLAGGGTDTQYF. In nucleotides, the CDR3 is TGCGCCAGCAGTTCAGTAGGACTAGCGGGAGGGGGCACAGATACGCAGTATTTT.

J is TRBJ2-7 and V is TRBV7-2; D remains unclear. The V end lost 1 base, the J end lost 5 bases, and 9 bases lay between the germline ends. The CDR3 has 13 amino acids. Germline CDR1 SGHTA, CDR2 FQGNSA. The CDR3 loop reads CASSLGPGDEQYF. The CDR3 nucleotides read TGTGCCAGCAGCTTAGGACCCGGCGACGAGCAGTACTTC.

This clone has a single count. J is TRBJ1-1 and V is TRBV5-1; no reliable D call. The CDR3 is 15 residues long. Trimming left V 0 bases short and J 4 bases short, with 13 bases between. The V gene's germline CDR1 is SGHRS and CDR2 YFSETQ. The chain's CDR3 is CASSLAVDESTEAFF. The CDR3 nucleotides are TGCGCCAGCAGCTTGGCCGTGGATGAGAGCACTGAAGCTTTCTTT.

V usage is TRBV18 and J usage is TRBJ2-7; TRBD1 is a possible D gene (5 bases). Trimming shortened V by 2 bases and J by 4 bases, and 12 bases separated the two germline ends. Germline lookup yields CDR1 KGHSH and CDR2 LQKENI. The CDR3 has 14 residues. The CDR3 DNA follows: TGTGCCAGCTCACCAGGCAGGGTTTCGTACGAGCAGTACTTC. Its protein is CASSPGRVSYEQYF. The full variable domain, rest sourced from reference TRBV18 and TRBJ2-7, is NAGVMQNPRHLVRRRGQEARLRCSPMKGHSHVYWYRQLPEEGLKFMVYLQKENIIDESGMPKERFSAEFPKEGPSILRIQQVVRGDSAAYFCASSPGRVSYEQYFGPGTRLTVT.

This clone was recorded only once. The J gene is TRBJ2-2, the V gene TRBV18, with D unresolved. This CDR3 comprises 16 residues. The V gene's germline CDR1 is KGHSH and CDR2 LQKENI. V lost 3 bases, J lost 0 bases, and 11 bases lay in between. The CDR3 region is CASSPTGLANTGELFF. The DNA for the CDR3 is TGTGCCAGCTCACCGACGGGCTTAGCGAACACCGGGGAGCTGTTTTTT.

The chain is built from TRBV7-2 and TRBJ2-3; 15 bases line up with TRBD2. This CDR3 is 17 amino acids long. V lost 5 bases and J lost 4; bases outside the gene matches: 7. The germline V gene has CDR1 SGHTA and CDR2 FQGNSA. Here the CDR3 DNA reads TGTGCCAGCAGCCTAGGACTAGCGGGGGGGGGCGCAGATACGCAGTATTTT. Translating it yields CASSLGLAGGGADTQYF. Together with reference TRBV7-2 and TRBJ2-3, the CDR3 gives the full variable domain: GAGVSQSPSNKVTEKGKDVELRCDPISGHTALYWYRQSLGQGLEFLIYFQGNSAPDKSGLPSDRFSAERTGGSVSTLTIQRTQQEDSAVYLCASSLGLAGGGADTQYFGPGTRLTVL.

In the case of this clone: Being one base from a much bigger clone, this may be a read error. Other nucleotide sequences from this sample produce the same CDR3. The rearrangement uses TRBV5-4 and TRBJ1-1; no reliable D call. Trimming pared 7 bases from V and 6 bases from J, leaving 28 bases between. CDR3 size: 17 residues. Germline V gene sequence: CDR1 SGHNT, CDR2 YYREEE (reference sequence). CDR3 loop: CASARTPGAGVGSEAFF. CDR3 DNA: TGTGCCAGCGCTCGTACGCCCGGAGCAGGAGTAGGGTCTGAAGCTTTCTTT. Based on the CDR3 plus reference TRBV5-4 and TRBJ1-1, the full variable domain is ETGVTQSPTHLIKTRGQQVTLRCSSQSGHNTVSWYQQALGQGPQFIFQYYREEENGRGNFPPRFSGLQFPNYSSELNVNALELDDSALYLCASARTPGAGVGSEAFFGQGTRLTVV.

The chain uses TRBV7-2 and TRBJ2-1; tentative D call: TRBD1 (6 bases). V lost 1 base and J 5 bases, leaving 9 bases between the germline ends. Germline lookup yields CDR1 SGHTA and CDR2 FQGNSA. The CDR3 loop spans 14 amino acids. As DNA, the CDR3 is TGTGCCAGCAGCTTAGGATGGACAGACAATGAGCAGTTCTTC. This translates into CASSLGWTDNEQFF.

The genes are TRBV21-1 and TRBJ2-7; TRBD1 is taken as the D call from the table, unchecked against the DNA. TRBV21-1 is recorded as a pseudogene. The CDR3 runs 17 residues. The CDR3 is CASSPRPGQVSSYEQYF. The CDR3 bases are TGTGCCAGCAGCCCCCGTCCCGGACAGGTTAGCTCCTACGAGCAGTACTTC.

The CDR3 protein is CASSPWDRSNTGELFF. The CDR3 region has the DNA TGTGCCAGCAGCCCCTGGGACAGATCGAACACCGGGGAGCTGTTTTTT. This rearrangement joins TRBV5-4 to TRBJ2-2; 7 bases are a match to TRBD1. V was pared by 4 bases and J by 0 bases, with 6 bases of the junction left unmatched. The CDR3 has 16 residues. Germline lookup yields CDR1 SGHNT and CDR2 YYREEE (reference sequence).

The chain is built from TRBV5-4 and TRBJ1-3, with D possibly TRBD1 on 5 matching bases. V was shortened by 0 bases and J by 0 bases, with 7 bases between the two germline ends. Germline CDR1 is SGHNT and CDR2 is YYREEE (reference sequence). The CDR3 is 15 amino acids. The CDR3 reads CASSLGGFSGNTIYF. CDR3 coding DNA: TGTGCCAGCAGCTTGGGGGGCTTCTCTGGAAACACCATATATTTT. Together with reference TRBV5-4 and TRBJ1-3, the CDR3 gives the full variable domain: ETGVTQSPTHLIKTRGQQVTLRCSSQSGHNTVSWYQQALGQGPQFIFQYYREEENGRGNFPPRFSGLQFPNYSSELNVNALELDDSALYLCASSLGGFSGNTIYFGEGSWLTVV.

The rearrangement uses TRBV29-1 and TRBJ1-1; maybe TRBD1 (6 bases). This CDR3 spans 13 amino acids. Germline lookup yields CDR1 SQVTM and CDR2 ANQGSEA. The CDR3 nucleotides read TGCGTGGGGGGGCGCCAAGCGAACACTGAAGCTTTCTTT. It translates to CVGGRQANTEAFF.

The chain couples TRBV28 to TRBJ2-7, with 11 bases matching TRBD2. CDR1 and CDR2 (germline): MDHEN, SYDVKM. The CDR3 runs 12 residues. Germline trimming cut 6 bases from V and 7 bases from J; bases unmatched to any gene: 2. CDR3 nucleotides: TGTGCCAGCAGGGGGACTAGCGGAGAGCAGTACTTC. Its translation: CASRGTSGEQYF.

V usage is TRBV5-1 and J usage is TRBJ2-7, with 9 bases lining up with TRBD1. After removal of 4 bases from V and 5 bases from J, the junction contained 4 bases not matched to a gene. The CDR3 has 13 residues. Germline lookup yields CDR1 SGHRS and CDR2 YFSETQ. The CDR3 region has the DNA TGCGCCAGCAGCCAGGGACAGGGAGACGAGCAGTACTTC. Its translation is CASSQGQGDEQYF.

The chain uses TRBV4-2 and TRBJ1-3, with D maybe TRBD1 (6 bases). V dropped 1 base and J dropped 0 bases, with 13 bases sitting between them. The germline V gene encodes CDR1 LGHNA and CDR2 YNFKEQ. CDR3 length equals 17 residues. This CDR3 is CASSQGGASVSGNTIYF. DNA for the CDR3: TGTGCCAGCAGCCAAGGGGGGGCCTCAGTCTCTGGAAACACCATATATTTT.

The rearrangement uses TRBV5-1 and TRBJ2-2; the D is unclear. V was trimmed by 0 bases and J by 3 bases, leaving 9 bases between them. The CDR3 is 15 residues long. In germline, CDR1 is SGHRS, CDR2 YFSETQ. The CDR3 spells CASSLAVSYTGELFF. CDR3 coding DNA: TGCGCCAGCAGCTTGGCCGTATCTTACACCGGGGAGCTGTTTTTT. The full variable domain, with the rest looked up from reference TRBV5-1 and TRBJ2-2, is KAGVTQTPRYLIKTRGQQVTLSCSPISGHRSVSWYQQTPGQGLQFLFEYFSETQRNKGNFPGRFSGRQFSNSRSEMNVSTLELGDSALYLCASSLAVSYTGELFFGEGSRLTVL.

This clone was seen only once. This sequence joins TRBV7-2 and TRBJ2-1; 12 nucleotides align to TRBD2. The CDR3 has 19 amino acids. Trimming took 5 bases from V and 4 from J; bases not matched to a gene: 15. Germline V gene lookup returns CDR1 SGHTA and CDR2 FQGNSA. The CDR3 DNA sequence: TGTGCCAGCAGCCCATCTCACCCTGGACTAGCGGGGCAATACAATGAGCAGTTCTTC. Protein: CASSPSHPGLAGQYNEQFF.

The gene calls are TRBV10-3 and TRBJ1-5; no clear D gene. Trimming took off 1 base at V and 4 bases at J, with 8 bases between the two ends. Germline V CDR1 and CDR2: ENHRY, SYGVKD. This CDR3 spans 14 amino acids. In DNA, the CDR3 is TGTGCCATCAGTGAGTTTACAGTAAATCAGCCCCAGCATTTT. It encodes CAISEFTVNQPQHF.

The chain combines TRBV12-3 or TRBV12-4 with TRBJ1-5; no clear D gene. The CDR3 consists of 13 residues. Trimming stripped 8 bases from V and 6 bases from J, with 14 bases between. Here the CDR3 reads CASGQEVGQPQHF. The DNA for the CDR3 is TGTGCCAGCGGCCAGGAGGTAGGTCAGCCCCAGCATTTT.

The genes are TRBV30 and TRBJ2-7; D is possibly TRBD1 or TRBD2 (5 bases each). Trimming removed 0 bases at V and 1 base at J, with 13 bases between. CDR3 length: 15 residues. Germline loops: CDR1 GTSNPN, CDR2 SVGIG (reference sequence). This CDR3 is CAWSVRGGYSYEQYF. As DNA, the CDR3 is TGTGCCTGGAGTGTACGGGGCGGATATTCCTACGAGCAGTACTTC.

This sequence joins TRBV19 and TRBJ2-3, with unresolved D. This CDR3 has 15 residues. Trimming removed 3 bases from V and 3 bases from J, with 13 bases in between. The V gene's germline CDR1 is LNHDA and CDR2 SQIVND (reference sequence). CDR3 sequence reads: CASSMDLVPTDTQYF. CDR3 coding DNA: TGTGCCAGTAGTATGGATTTAGTCCCAACAGATACGCAGTATTTT.